Shown below are 26 T cell receptor beta chains from a single sample sequenced in a study of cytomegalovirus exposure and HLA in healthy donors. Use of 60 Vbeta and 13 Jbeta primers characterized the PCR. The protocol was immunoSEQ multiplex PCR, while the TCRdb copy is restricted to in-frame clones and leaves out a portion. The repertoire holds 150,000 to 200,000 clones, with 75% as singletons. Sequenced material: PBMCs. Every receptor here comes from a woman between 40 and 50 years old in good health and CMV-seropositive.

The rearrangement uses TRBV28 and TRBJ1-6; D remains unclear. V lost 3 bases, J lost 11 bases, and 8 bases lay in between. Per the germline V gene, CDR1 is MDHEN and CDR2 is SYDVKM. The CDR3 length is 12 residues. CDR3 DNA: TGTGCCAGCAGTTTTTCCCAAACACCCCTCCACTTT. As protein: CASSFSQTPLHF. Combining the CDR3 with reference TRBV28 and TRBJ1-6 gives the whole variable domain DVKVTQSSRYLVKRTGEKVFLECVQDMDHENMFWYRQDPGLGLRLIYFSYDVKMKEKGDIPEGYSVSREKKERFSLILESASTNQTSMYLCASSFSQTPLHFGNGTRLTVT.

The chain combines TRBV6-4 with TRBJ2-1, with 8 bases identical to TRBD2. Germline CDR1 is MRHNA and CDR2 is SNTAGT. With V trimmed by 5 bases and J by 6 bases, 9 bases remained unmatched. This CDR3 spans 15 amino acids. CDR3 in DNA: TGTGCCAGCAGTCTGCCACTAGCGGACTCCAATGAGCAGTTCTTC. Residues: CASSLPLADSNEQFF.

The CDR3 spells CASSLISGGSYEQYF. The CDR3 nucleotides read TGTGCCAGCAGCTTAATTTCGGGGGGCTCCTACGAGCAGTACTTC. The chain is built from TRBV7-2 and TRBJ2-7; TRBD2 matches at 7 bases. Germline V gene sequence: CDR1 SGHTA, CDR2 FQGNSA. The CDR3 covers 15 residues. Unmatched junction bases numbered 4, after V lost 2 bases and J lost 0 bases.

The V call is TRBV18, the J call TRBJ1-1; no clear D. Trimming stripped 2 bases from V and 4 bases from J, with 11 bases between. Germline V gives CDR1 KGHSH, CDR2 LQKENI. The CDR3 covers 14 residues. CDR3 DNA: TGTGCCAGCTCACCAGTGAGGGAGGCCACTGAAGCTTTCTTT. This codes for CASSPVREATEAFF.

The chain couples TRBV6-4 to TRBJ1-2; TRBD1 might be the D (5 bases). Germline V gene lookup returns CDR1 MRHNA and CDR2 SNTAGT. This CDR3 has 12 residues. The V end lost 0 bases, the J end lost 11 bases, and 10 bases lay between the germline ends. The CDR3 here is CASSDSNQGYTF. The CDR3 DNA follows: TGTGCCAGCAGTGACTCGAACCAGGGATACACCTTC.

The chain recombines TRBV11-2 with TRBJ2-4; D is unclear. Germline V gene lookup returns CDR1 SGHAT and CDR2 FQNNGV. The V end was cut by 5 bases, the J end by 0 bases, with 11 bases between. The CDR3 extends over 15 amino acids. CDR3 in amino acids: CASSPYPTAKNIQYF. The CDR3 DNA sequence: TGTGCCAGCAGCCCTTACCCTACAGCCAAAAACATTCAGTACTTC.

A note on this clone: A read error may account for a junction end that differs from germline. V usage is TRBV19 and J usage is TRBJ2-1, with 10 bases lining up with TRBD2. CDR1 and CDR2 from the germline V gene are LNHDA and SQIVND (reference sequence). The CDR3 is 15 amino acids. The CDR3 sequence: CASTIQAGGRHEQFF. CDR3 coding DNA: TGTGCCAGTACTATACAAGCGGGAGGGCGGCATGAGCAGTTCTTC.

The V and J genes are TRBV7-6 and TRBJ1-2, with 12 positions matching TRBD1. This CDR3 spans 16 amino acids. V was pared by 5 bases and J by 6 bases, with 10 bases of the junction left unmatched. CDR1 is SGHVS, CDR2 FNYEAQ, per germline. DNA of the CDR3: TGTGCCAGCAGCCCAAAAGGGACAGGGGGCGTGGATGGCTACACCTTC. Translating it yields CASSPKGTGGVDGYTF.

This clone showed up just a few times. The gene calls are TRBV7-2 and TRBJ2-3, with TRBD1 identical over 10 bases. J gave up 1 base and V 5 bases, and 6 bases lay outside the gene matches. In germline, CDR1 is SGHTA, CDR2 FQGNSA. The CDR3 spans 16 residues. DNA for the CDR3: TGTGCCAGCAGCCCAATGACAGGGGGCGGCACAGATACGCAGTATTTT. Translation: CASSPMTGGGTDTQYF.

V and J are TRBV7-8 and TRBJ2-7, with TRBD2 matching 14 bases. The CDR3 length is 18 residues. Germline CDR1 and CDR2: SGHVS and FQNEAQ. V lost 5 bases, J lost 3 bases, and 12 bases stayed unmatched. DNA of the CDR3: TGTGCCAGCAGCAGGACTAGCGGGAGGTCGCGGGGAAACTACGAGCAGTACTTC. It encodes CASSRTSGRSRGNYEQYF.

This clone was observed a few times. The genes are TRBV7-2 and TRBJ1-1; a weak D match, TRBD1 (5 bases). CDR1 is SGHTA and CDR2 is FQGNSA in the germline V gene. V shed 5 bases and J shed 5 bases, with 18 bases lying between them. CDR3 length: 15 residues. CDR3 bases: TGTGCCAGCAGCGAACCGGGTTTCCAGGGTACTGAAGCTTTCTTT. This codes for CASSEPGFQGTEAFF.

V gene TRBV18 combines with J gene TRBJ1-1, with D hard to call. The CDR3 is made up of 13 amino acids. Trimming shortened V by 4 bases and J by 2 bases, and 8 bases separated the two germline ends. Germline V gene sequence: CDR1 KGHSH, CDR2 LQKENI. The CDR3 coding sequence is TGTGCCAGCTCACGGGCAGATAACACTGAAGCTTTCTTT. Translated, it gives CASSRADNTEAFF.

The rearrangement links TRBV5-5 to TRBJ2-6; D ambiguous. V was shortened by 2 bases and J by 2 bases, with 5 bases between the two germline ends. The germline V gene encodes CDR1 SGHKS and CDR2 YYEKEE (reference sequence). The CDR3 is 14 amino acids. The CDR3 loop reads CASSFRPGANVLTF. CDR3 DNA sequence: TGTGCCAGCAGCTTCCGTCCTGGGGCCAACGTCCTGACTTTC. The variable domain in full, completed from reference TRBV5-5 and TRBJ2-6, reads DAGVTQSPTHLIKTRGQQVTLRCSPISGHKSVSWYQQVLGQGPQFIFQYYEKEERGRGNFPDRFSARQFPNYSSELNVNALLLGDSALYLCASSFRPGANVLTFGAGSRLTVL.

Notes on this clone: One end of the junction fails to match germline, which may point to a read error. The chain couples TRBV7-7 to TRBJ1-5; no clear D. This CDR3 is built from 18 residues. Germline assignment: CDR1 SSHAT and CDR2 FNYEAQ (reference sequence). In nucleotides, the CDR3 is TGTGCTAGCAGCTTAGGAGGCGAAGCGTATCTCAGCAATCAGCCCCAGCATTTT. Protein: CASSLGGEAYLSNQPQHF.

As concerns this clone: Its ends do not fully match the called genes, so a read error is possible. The rearrangement uses TRBV28 and TRBJ1-2; D not certain. The CDR3 sequence is 13 residues long. Germline loops: CDR1 MDHEN, CDR2 SYDVKM. CDR3: CASSLFRLFPIYF. The CDR3 coding sequence is TGTGCCAGCAGTTTATTCAGACTTTTCCCTATTTACTTC.

The sample holds a few counts of this clone. This chain links TRBV19 with TRBJ2-7; 8 bases are shared with TRBD1. Trimming cost V 4 bases and J 3 bases; bases outside gene matches: 8. Germline CDR1 and CDR2: LNHDA and SQIVND (reference sequence). This CDR3 region has 15 residues. CDR3 loop: CASSSPGQAIYEQYF. The DNA of the CDR3 is TGTGCCAGTAGTAGCCCGGGACAGGCCATCTACGAGCAGTACTTC.

This clone showed up just a few times. The rearrangement links TRBV30 to TRBJ1-1; D perhaps matches TRBD1 (5 bases). The germline gives CDR1 GTSNPN, CDR2 SVGIG (reference sequence). This CDR3 contains 12 residues. Trimming stripped 3 bases from V and 7 bases from J, with 12 bases between. This CDR3 is CAWREGWSEAFF. DNA for the CDR3: TGTGCCTGGAGGGAGGGGTGGAGTGAAGCTTTCTTT.

The rearrangement uses TRBV10-3 and TRBJ1-4; tentative D call: TRBD1 (5 bases). Germline V gene lookup returns CDR1 ENHRY and CDR2 SYGVKD. Trimming removed 9 bases from V and 10 bases from J, with 24 bases in between. The CDR3 contains 15 residues. This CDR3 is CAIAGGRRVGVKLFF. The CDR3, as DNA: TGTGCCATAGCGGGGGGTAGGAGGGTTGGCGTAAAACTGTTTTTT.

The V and J genes are TRBV7-3 and TRBJ1-3, with D possibly TRBD1 on 5 matching bases. V gave up 5 bases and J gave up 0 bases, with 8 bases separating them. CDR1 is SGHTA, CDR2 FQGTGA, per germline. The CDR3 length is 14 residues. In DNA, the CDR3 is TGTGCCAGCAGCCGGACAAACTCTGGAAACACCATATATTTT. This gives the protein CASSRTNSGNTIYF.

The V call is TRBV11-2, the J call TRBJ2-5; D possibly corresponds to TRBD2 (6 bases). The CDR3 is 13 amino acids. The V end lost 3 bases, the J end lost 2 bases, and 7 bases lay between the germline ends. From germline, CDR1 is SGHAT and CDR2 FQNNGV. Here the CDR3 reads CASSFGTQETQYF. The CDR3 DNA sequence: TGTGCCAGCAGCTTCGGGACTCAAGAGACCCAGTACTTC.

The chain uses TRBV28 and TRBJ1-1; 8 bases align to TRBD1. The junction had 12 bases not matched to a gene; V was cut back by 4 bases and J by 5 bases. The CDR3 has 16 residues. Germline assignment: CDR1 MDHEN and CDR2 SYDVKM. The CDR3 DNA follows: TGTGCCAGCAGTTCCTACCCCGGGACAGGTGATACTGAAGCTTTCTTT. Its protein is CASSSYPGTGDTEAFF.

V usage is TRBV11-2 and J usage is TRBJ1-1; no clear D gene. Germline V lookup: CDR1 SGHAT, CDR2 FQNNGV. The CDR3 has 12 amino acids. V was clipped by 5 bases and J by 1 base, with 5 bases between them. In DNA form, the CDR3 reads TGTGCCAGCAGCAACGGGAACACTGAAGCTTTCTTT. This sequence encodes CASSNGNTEAFF. Based on the CDR3 plus reference TRBV11-2 and TRBJ1-1, the full variable domain is EAGVAQSPRYKIIEKRQSVAFWCNPISGHATLYWYQQILGQGPKLLIQFQNNGVVDDSQLPKDRFSAERLKGVDSTLKIQPAKLEDSAVYLCASSNGNTEAFFGQGTRLTVV.

This chain's CDR3 is CASSQGRWSSGGQETQYF. CDR3 bases: TGCGCCAGCAGCCAAGGAAGGTGGTCTAGCGGGGGCCAAGAGACCCAGTACTTC. The chain combines TRBV4-3 with TRBJ2-5, with 10 bases matching TRBD2. The CDR3 is made up of 18 amino acids. J gave up 1 base and V 1 base, and 9 bases lay outside the gene matches. Germline CDR1 LGHNA, CDR2 YSLEER.

The chain combines TRBV7-9 with TRBJ1-1; the match to TRBD1 covers 7 bases. In germline, CDR1 is SEHNR, CDR2 FQNEAQ (reference sequence). The CDR3 runs 13 residues. After removal of 5 bases from V and 6 bases from J, the junction contained 6 bases not matched to a gene. CDR3 protein: CASSPRQGSEAFF. The CDR3 nucleotides read TGTGCCAGCAGCCCCCGACAGGGATCTGAAGCTTTCTTT. Combining the CDR3 with reference TRBV7-9 and TRBJ1-1 gives the whole variable domain DTGVSQNPRHKITKRGQNVTFRCDPISEHNRLYWYRQTLGQGPEFLTYFQNEAQLEKSRLLSDRFSAERPKGSFSTLEIQRTEQGDSAMYLCASSPRQGSEAFFGQGTRLTVV.

The chain has TRBV5-4 and TRBJ1-1, with D tentatively TRBD1 (6 bases). The length of the CDR3 is 14 residues. Between the trimmed V and J ends, which lost 5 bases and 1 base, there was a span of 12 bases. Germline CDR1 and CDR2: SGHNT and YYREEE (reference sequence). The CDR3 sequence is CASRPGGANTEAFF. CDR3 in DNA: TGTGCCAGCAGACCCGGGGGGGCGAACACTGAAGCTTTCTTT.

This clone showed up just a few times. This chain uses TRBV6-6 with TRBJ1-5; 7 nucleotides match TRBD1. CDR3 length: 15 residues. The trim removed 2 bases at V and 8 bases at J, leaving 9 bases unmatched. Germline CDR1 reads MNHNY; CDR2 reads SVGAGI (reference sequence). Written as DNA, the CDR3 is TGTGCCAGCAGTTACGGGCAGGGGGAGGCGGAGCCCCAGCATTTT. It yields the protein CASSYGQGEAEPQHF.